The entry below gives a single TCR beta chain sequence along with its context. Its target is unknown. Once RNA had been extracted, it was reverse transcribed into cDNA to act as the sequencing template. The data were produced by immunoSEQ multiplex PCR, yet TCRdb's version contains in-frame clones alone and is incomplete. The sample records about 130,000 clones, almost 50% being singletons. Trimming took off 0 bases at V and 6 bases at J, with 12 bases between the two ends. Looked up from germline, CDR1 is SGHDT and CDR2 is YYEEEE. CDR3 length: 14 amino acids. These data originate in a study of CD8+ T cells in alopecia areata. Study observations and caveats: Researchers report lesional scalp, most notably alopecia totalis/universalis, outstripped normal scalp in clonality.

Peripheral blood samples and lesional scalp punch biopsies were obtained from alopecia areata patients. Sequenced material: CD8+ T cells sorted from blood, taken at week 0. The sequence came from a human donor with alopecia areata. V usage is TRBV5-6 and J usage is TRBJ1-1; D not certain. CDR3: CASSLVSNGAEAFF. The CDR3 region has the DNA TGTGCCAGCAGCTTGGTTAGCAATGGAGCTGAAGCTTTCTTT.